The rows below give T cell receptor beta chains drawn from one sample of a study of CD8 T cells in ankylosing spondylitis. TCRdb reprocessed the 5' RACE reads with MiXCR, giving one entry per CDR3 protein. The sample includes almost 250,000 distinct CDR3 sequences, about 30% of them seen just once. The sample taken for sequencing was blood, either unsorted or a sorted T cell fraction (not recorded which). Every receptor here comes from a male donor with ankylosing spondylitis or in good health (not recorded which). The CDR3 runs from the conserved cysteine through the conserved F or W. A D gene is named only where the DNA matches it firmly. Not every row has a clone size; where given, it reads once, few, many or a size class.

V	J	size	D	CDR3	DNA
TRBV28	TRBJ2-3	few	NA	CASSGPSSTDTQYF	TGTGCCAGCAGTGGTCCCTCTAGCACAGATACGCAGTATTTT
TRBV18	TRBJ1-2	NA	NA	CASSTQAYYGYTF	TGTGCCAGCTCAACTCAGGCTTACTATGGCTACACCTTC
TRBV29-1	TRBJ2-5	NA	TRBD1	CSARTGLETQYF	TGCAGCGCCAGGACAGGGCTAGAGACCCAGTACTTC
TRBV7-6	TRBJ2-5	NA	NA	CASSLAGIQETQYF	TGTGCCAGCAGCTTGGCTGGAATTCAAGAGACCCAGTACTTC
TRBV12-3/TRBV12-4	TRBJ2-5	NA	NA	CASNSDRYQETQYF	TGTGCCAGCAACTCCGACCGATACCAAGAGACCCAGTACTTC
TRBV20-1	TRBJ2-5	many	NA	CSARVGEPQETQYF	TGCAGTGCTAGAGTTGGGGAACCACAAGAGACCCAGTACTTC
TRBV20-1	TRBJ1-3	NA	NA	CSARGTGQLHSGNTIYF	TGCAGTGCTAGAGGTACGGGACAACTCCACTCTGGAAACACCATATATTTT
TRBV28	TRBJ1-1	NA	TRBD1	CASSVTGASNTEAFF	TGTGCCAGCAGTGTAACAGGGGCCTCGAACACTGAAGCTTTCTTT
TRBV12-3/TRBV12-4	TRBJ2-3	NA	NA	CASSPNADTQYF	TGTGCCAGCAGTCCAAACGCAGATACGCAGTATTTT
TRBV5-1	TRBJ2-3	NA	NA	CASRLRTAYTDTQYF	TGCGCCAGCCGCCTCCGGACGGCATACACAGATACGCAGTATTTT
TRBV20-1	TRBJ2-3	many	NA	CSARDGSTDTQYF	TGCAGTGCTAGAGATGGTAGCACAGATACGCAGTATTTT
TRBV7-2	TRBJ2-5	NA	NA	CASSLELADQETQYF	TGTGCCAGCAGCTTAGAGTTGGCAGATCAAGAGACCCAGTACTTC
TRBV20-1	TRBJ2-3	once	TRBD1	CSTKQGVRADTQYF	TGCAGTACTAAGCAGGGGGTTAGGGCAGATACGCAGTATTTT
TRBV6-1	TRBJ1-4	NA	TRBD1	CATKPQGAPEKLFF	TGTGCCACCAAGCCCCAGGGGGCGCCTGAAAAACTGTTTTTT
TRBV7-9	TRBJ2-1	NA	TRBD2	CASSPRGGSKYNEQFF	TGTGCCAGCAGCCCCCGCGGGGGATCGAAATACAATGAGCAGTTCTTC
TRBV6-1	TRBJ1-1	NA	NA	CASTSLMNTEAFF	TGTGCCAGCACCAGTCTCATGAACACTGAAGCTTTCTTT